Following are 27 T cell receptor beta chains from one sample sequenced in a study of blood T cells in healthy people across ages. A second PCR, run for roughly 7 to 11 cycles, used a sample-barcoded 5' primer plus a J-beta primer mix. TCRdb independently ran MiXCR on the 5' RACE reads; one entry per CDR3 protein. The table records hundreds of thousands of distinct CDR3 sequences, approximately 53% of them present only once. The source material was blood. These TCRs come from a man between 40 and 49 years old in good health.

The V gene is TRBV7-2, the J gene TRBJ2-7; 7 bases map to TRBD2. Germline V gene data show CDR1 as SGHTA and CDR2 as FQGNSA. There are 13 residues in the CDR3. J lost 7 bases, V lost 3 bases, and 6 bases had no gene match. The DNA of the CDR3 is TGTGCCAGCAGCTTGACTAGCTTCAATGAGCAGTACTTC. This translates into CASSLTSFNEQYF.

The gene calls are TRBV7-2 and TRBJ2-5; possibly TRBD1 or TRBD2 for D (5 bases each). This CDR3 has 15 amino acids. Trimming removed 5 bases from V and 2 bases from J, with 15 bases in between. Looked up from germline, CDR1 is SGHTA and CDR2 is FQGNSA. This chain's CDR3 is CASSHDPGLQETQYF. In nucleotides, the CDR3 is TGTGCCAGCAGCCACGATCCGGGGCTACAAGAGACCCAGTACTTC.

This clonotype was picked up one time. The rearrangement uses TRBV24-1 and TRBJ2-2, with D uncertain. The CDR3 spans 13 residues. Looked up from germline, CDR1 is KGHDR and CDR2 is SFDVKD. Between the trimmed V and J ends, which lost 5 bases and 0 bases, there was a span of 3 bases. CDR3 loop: CATSVTNTGELFF. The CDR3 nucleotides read TGTGCCACCAGTGTGACGAACACCGGGGAGCTGTTTTTT.

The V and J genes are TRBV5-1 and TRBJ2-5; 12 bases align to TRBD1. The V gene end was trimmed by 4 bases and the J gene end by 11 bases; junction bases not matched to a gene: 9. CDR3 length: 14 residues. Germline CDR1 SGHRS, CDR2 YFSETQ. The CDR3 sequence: CASSQGQGAGEQYF. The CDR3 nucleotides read TGCGCCAGCAGCCAGGGACAGGGGGCGGGTGAGCAGTACTTC.

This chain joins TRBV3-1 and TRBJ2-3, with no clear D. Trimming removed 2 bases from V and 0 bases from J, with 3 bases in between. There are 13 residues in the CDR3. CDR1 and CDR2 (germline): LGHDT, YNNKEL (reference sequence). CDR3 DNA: TGTGCCAGCAGCCAATATAGCACAGATACGCAGTATTTT. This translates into CASSQYSTDTQYF.

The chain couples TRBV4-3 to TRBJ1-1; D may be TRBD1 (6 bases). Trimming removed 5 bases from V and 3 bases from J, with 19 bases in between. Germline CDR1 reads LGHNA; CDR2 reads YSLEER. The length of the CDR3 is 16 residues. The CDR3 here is CASSGTPGAGDTEAFF. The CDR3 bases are TGCGCCAGCAGCGGGACACCTGGAGCGGGGGACACTGAAGCTTTCTTT.

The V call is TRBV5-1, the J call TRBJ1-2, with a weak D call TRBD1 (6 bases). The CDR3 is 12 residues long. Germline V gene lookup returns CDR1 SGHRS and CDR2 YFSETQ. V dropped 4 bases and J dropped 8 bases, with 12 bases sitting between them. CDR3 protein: CASSGQPGGYTF. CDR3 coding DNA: TGCGCCAGCAGCGGACAGCCGGGAGGCTACACCTTC. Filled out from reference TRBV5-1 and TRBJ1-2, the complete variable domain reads KAGVTQTPRYLIKTRGQQVTLSCSPISGHRSVSWYQQTPGQGLQFLFEYFSETQRNKGNFPGRFSGRQFSNSRSEMNVSTLELGDSALYLCASSGQPGGYTFGSGTRLTVV.

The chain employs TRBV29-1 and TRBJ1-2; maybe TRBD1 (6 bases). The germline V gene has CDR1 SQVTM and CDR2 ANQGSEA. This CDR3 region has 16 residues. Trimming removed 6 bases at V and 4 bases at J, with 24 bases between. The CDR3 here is CSVKDDRIGWPYGYTF. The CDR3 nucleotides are TGCAGCGTCAAGGACGACAGGATAGGTTGGCCCTATGGCTACACCTTC.

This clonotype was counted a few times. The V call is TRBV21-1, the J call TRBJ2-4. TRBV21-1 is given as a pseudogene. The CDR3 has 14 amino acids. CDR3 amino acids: CASRENRRVDIQYF. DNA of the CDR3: TGTGCCAGCAGAGAGAACAGAAGGGTGGACATTCAGTACTTC.

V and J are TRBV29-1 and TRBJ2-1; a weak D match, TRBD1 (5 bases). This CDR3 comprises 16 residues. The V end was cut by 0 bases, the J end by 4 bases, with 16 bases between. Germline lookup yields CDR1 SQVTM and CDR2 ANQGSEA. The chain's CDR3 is CSVEDRGAGRYNEQFF. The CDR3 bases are TGCAGCGTTGAAGATCGTGGTGCAGGGCGGTACAATGAGCAGTTCTTC.

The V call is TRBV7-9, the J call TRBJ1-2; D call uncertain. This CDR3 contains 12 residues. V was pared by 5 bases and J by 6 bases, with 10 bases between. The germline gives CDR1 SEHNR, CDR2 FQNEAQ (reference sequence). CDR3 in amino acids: CASSREGHGYTF. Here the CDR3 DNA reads TGTGCCAGCAGCCGAGAGGGTCATGGCTACACCTTC.

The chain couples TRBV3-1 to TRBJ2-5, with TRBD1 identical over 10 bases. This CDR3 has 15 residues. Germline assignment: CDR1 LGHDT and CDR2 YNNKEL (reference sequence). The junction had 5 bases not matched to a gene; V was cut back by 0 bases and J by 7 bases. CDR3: CASSQDGTGAGTQYF. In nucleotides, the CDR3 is TGTGCCAGCAGCCAAGATGGGACAGGGGCAGGGACCCAGTACTTC.

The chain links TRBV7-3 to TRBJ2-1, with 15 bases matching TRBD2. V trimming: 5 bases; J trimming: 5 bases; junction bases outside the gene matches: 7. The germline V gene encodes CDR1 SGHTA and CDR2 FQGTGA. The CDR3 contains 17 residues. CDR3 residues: CASSKRGLAGGDNEQFF. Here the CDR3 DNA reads TGTGCCAGCAGCAAGAGAGGACTAGCGGGAGGGGACAATGAGCAGTTCTTC.

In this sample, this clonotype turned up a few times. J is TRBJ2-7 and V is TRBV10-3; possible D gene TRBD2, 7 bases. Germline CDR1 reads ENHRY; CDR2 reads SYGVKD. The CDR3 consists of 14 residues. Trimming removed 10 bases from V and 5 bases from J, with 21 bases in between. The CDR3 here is CATDFGGRFDEQYF. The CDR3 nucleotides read TGTGCCACGGATTTCGGGGGGCGATTCGACGAGCAGTACTTC.

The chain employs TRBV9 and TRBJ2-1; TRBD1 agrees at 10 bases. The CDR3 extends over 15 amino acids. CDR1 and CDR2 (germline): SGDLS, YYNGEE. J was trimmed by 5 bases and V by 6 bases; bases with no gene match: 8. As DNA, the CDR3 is TGTGCCAGCAACCCCGGGACAGGGGTCAACAATGAGCAGTTCTTC. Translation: CASNPGTGVNNEQFF.

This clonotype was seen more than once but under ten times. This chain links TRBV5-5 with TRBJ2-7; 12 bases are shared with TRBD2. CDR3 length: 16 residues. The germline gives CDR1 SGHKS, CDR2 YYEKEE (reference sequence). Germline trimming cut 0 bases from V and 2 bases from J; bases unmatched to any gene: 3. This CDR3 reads CASSLDASGRAYEQYF. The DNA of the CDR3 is TGTGCCAGCAGCTTGGACGCTAGCGGGAGGGCCTACGAGCAGTACTTC.

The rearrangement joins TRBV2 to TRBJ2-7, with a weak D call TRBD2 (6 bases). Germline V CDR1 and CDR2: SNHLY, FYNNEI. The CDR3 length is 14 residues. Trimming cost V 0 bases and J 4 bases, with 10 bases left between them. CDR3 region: CASSEASGPYEQYF. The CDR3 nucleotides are TGTGCCAGCAGTGAAGCTAGCGGCCCGTACGAGCAGTACTTC.

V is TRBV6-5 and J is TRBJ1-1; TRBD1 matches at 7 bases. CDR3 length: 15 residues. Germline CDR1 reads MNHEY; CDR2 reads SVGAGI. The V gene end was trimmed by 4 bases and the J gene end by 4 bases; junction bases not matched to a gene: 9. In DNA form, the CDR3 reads TGTGCCAGCAGTTGGGACAGCTCGACGATCACTGAAGCTTTCTTT. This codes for CASSWDSSTITEAFF.

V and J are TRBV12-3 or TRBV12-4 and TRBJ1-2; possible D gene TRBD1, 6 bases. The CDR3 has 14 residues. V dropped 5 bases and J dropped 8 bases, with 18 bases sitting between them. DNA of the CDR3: TGTGCCAGCAGTCCGCAGGGGCAGTCGGGAGGCTACACCTTC. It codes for CASSPQGQSGGYTF.

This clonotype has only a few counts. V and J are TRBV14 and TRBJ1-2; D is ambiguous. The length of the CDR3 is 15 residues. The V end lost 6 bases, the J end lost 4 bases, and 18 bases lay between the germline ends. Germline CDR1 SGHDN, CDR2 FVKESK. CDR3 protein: CASRDSGSVSYGYTF. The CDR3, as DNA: TGTGCCAGCAGAGATTCCGGGTCAGTGAGCTATGGCTACACCTTC.

CDR3 loop: CASSAGGAEFYTDTQYF. Written as DNA, the CDR3 is TGTGCCAGTTCGGCGGGGGGAGCGGAATTTTACACAGATACGCAGTATTTT. The chain recombines TRBV19 with TRBJ2-3; the match to TRBD2 covers 8 bases. The germline V gene has CDR1 LNHDA and CDR2 SQIVND (reference sequence). The CDR3 has 17 residues. The V and J ends lost 8 bases and 2 bases, in that order; junction bases with no gene match: 15. The variable domain in full, with the rest retrieved from reference TRBV19 and TRBJ2-3, is DGGITQSPKYLFRKEGQNVTLSCEQNLNHDAMYWYRQDPGQGLRLIYYSQIVNDFQKGDIAEGYSVSREKKESFPLTVTSAQKNPTAFYLCASSAGGAEFYTDTQYFGPGTRLTVL.

The CDR3 here is CSAKAGEGVETQYF. CDR3 sequence (DNA): TGCAGCGCTAAAGCGGGAGAGGGAGTTGAGACCCAGTACTTC. V and J are TRBV29-1 and TRBJ2-5; 8 bases are shared with TRBD2. Per the germline V gene, CDR1 is SQVTM and CDR2 is ANQGSEA. The CDR3 consists of 14 residues. V lost 7 bases to trimming and J lost 5 bases; unmatched junction nucleotides: 12.

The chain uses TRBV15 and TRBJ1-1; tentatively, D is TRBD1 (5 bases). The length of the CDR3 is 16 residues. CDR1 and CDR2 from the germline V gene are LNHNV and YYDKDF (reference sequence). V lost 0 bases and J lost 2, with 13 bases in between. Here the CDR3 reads CATSRDMGGFNTEAFF. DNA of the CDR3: TGTGCCACCAGCAGAGATATGGGGGGGTTTAACACTGAAGCTTTCTTT.

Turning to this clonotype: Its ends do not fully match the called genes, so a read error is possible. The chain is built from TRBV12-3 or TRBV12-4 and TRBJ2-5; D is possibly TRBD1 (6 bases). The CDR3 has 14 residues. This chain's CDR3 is CASTRWTAQGTQYF. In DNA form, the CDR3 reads TGTGCCAGCACCAGATGGACAGCCCAAGGGACCCAGTACTTC.

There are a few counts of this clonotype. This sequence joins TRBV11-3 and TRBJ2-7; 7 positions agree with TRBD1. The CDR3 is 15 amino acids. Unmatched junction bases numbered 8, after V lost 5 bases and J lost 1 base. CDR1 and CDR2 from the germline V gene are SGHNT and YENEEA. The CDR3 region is CASSRRQGSSYEQYF. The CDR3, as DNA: TGTGCCAGCAGCCGACGACAGGGTTCATCCTACGAGCAGTACTTC.

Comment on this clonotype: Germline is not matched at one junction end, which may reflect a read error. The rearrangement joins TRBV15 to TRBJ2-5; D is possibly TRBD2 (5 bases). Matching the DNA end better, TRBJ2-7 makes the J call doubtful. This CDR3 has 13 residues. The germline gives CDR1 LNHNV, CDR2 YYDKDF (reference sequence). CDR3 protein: CTTSSGDSYEQYF. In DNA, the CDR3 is TGTACCACCAGCAGCGGTGACTCCTACGAGCAGTACTTC.

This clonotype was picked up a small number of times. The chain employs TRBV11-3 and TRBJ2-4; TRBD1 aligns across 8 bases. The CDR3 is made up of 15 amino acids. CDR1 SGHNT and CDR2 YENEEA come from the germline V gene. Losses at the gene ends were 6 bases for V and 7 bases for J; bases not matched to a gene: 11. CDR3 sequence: CASSTSRGLRNIQYF. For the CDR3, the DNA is TGTGCCAGCAGTACAAGCAGGGGGCTAAGGAACATTCAGTACTTC.